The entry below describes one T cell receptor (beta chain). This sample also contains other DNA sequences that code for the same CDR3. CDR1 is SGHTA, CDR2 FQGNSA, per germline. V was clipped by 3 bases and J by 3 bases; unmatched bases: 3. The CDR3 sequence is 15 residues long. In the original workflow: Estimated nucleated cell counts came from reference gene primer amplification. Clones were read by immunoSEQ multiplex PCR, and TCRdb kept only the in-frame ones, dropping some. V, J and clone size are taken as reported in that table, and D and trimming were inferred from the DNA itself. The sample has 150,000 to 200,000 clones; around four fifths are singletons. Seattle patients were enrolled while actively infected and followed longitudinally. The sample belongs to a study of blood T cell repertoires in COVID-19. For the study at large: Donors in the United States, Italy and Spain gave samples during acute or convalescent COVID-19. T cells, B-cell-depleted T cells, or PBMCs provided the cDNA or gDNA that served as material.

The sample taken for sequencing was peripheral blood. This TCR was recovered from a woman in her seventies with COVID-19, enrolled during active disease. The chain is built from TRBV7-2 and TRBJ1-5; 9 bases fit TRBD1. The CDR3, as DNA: TGTGCCAGCAGCTTGGACAGGGGCCCCAATCAGCCCCAGCATTTT. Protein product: CASSLDRGPNQPQHF. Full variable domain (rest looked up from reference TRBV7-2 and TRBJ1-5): GAGVSQSPSNKVTEKGKDVELRCDPISGHTALYWYRQSLGQGLEFLIYFQGNSAPDKSGLPSDRFSAERTGGSVSTLTIQRTQQEDSAVYLCASSLDRGPNQPQHFGDGTRLSIL.